This T cell receptor (beta chain) was identified during a study of T cell changes during pregnancy in multiple sclerosis. The V segment lost 4 bases and the J segment 4 bases; nucleotides outside the gene matches: 5. CDR3 length: 15 amino acids. Germline V gene sequence: CDR1 MRHNA, CDR2 SNTAGT. Measured with immunoSEQ multiplex PCR; TCRdb has only the in-frame clones, and not every one. Among some 49,000 clones, 90% were seen once, and the ten largest hold approximately 4.9%. The chain links TRBV6-4 to TRBJ2-3, with 10 positions matching TRBD2. This clonotype originated in a female donor in good health, enrolled as a control in a pregnancy study. Sequences were derived from peripheral blood, sampled after pregnancy. The CDR3 DNA reads as TGTGCCAGCAGTGTTTCTAGCGGGGGCTCAGATACGCAGTATTTT. Residues: CASSVSSGGSDTQYF.